A single sample is the source of the 4 T cell receptor beta chains below, sequenced in a study of post-analysis software for immune sequencing data. The study, taken as a whole, reports: In patients, TRBV5-6, TRBV5-1 and TRBV20-1 belonged to four or five TRBV segments found more frequently than in controls.

The library was made from cDNA and included unique molecular identifiers. In TCRdb, the PCR reads were re-called with MiXCR into one record per CDR3 protein. In the table there are roughly 730,000 distinct CDR3 sequences, about 32% of which are singletons. For these TCRs, the target antigens are not known. Sequenced: blood. These receptors were taken from a girl between 5 and 17 years old with multiple sclerosis.

This chain links TRBV28 with TRBJ2-7; possibly TRBD1 or TRBD2 for D (5 bases each). V shed 6 bases and J shed 6 bases, with 12 bases lying between them. The V gene's germline CDR1 is MDHEN and CDR2 SYDVKM. CDR3 length equals 12 residues. The CDR3 coding sequence is TGTGCCAGCAGGGAGGCTGGGGGCGAGCAGTACTTC. Protein sequence: CASREAGGEQYF. Variable domain in full (rest from reference TRBV28 and TRBJ2-7): DVKVTQSSRYLVKRTGEKVFLECVQDMDHENMFWYRQDPGLGLRLIYFSYDVKMKEKGDIPEGYSVSREKKERFSLILESASTNQTSMYLCASREAGGEQYFGPGTRLTVT.

The rearrangement links TRBV9 to TRBJ1-2; a weak D match, TRBD1 (6 bases). Germline V gene data show CDR1 as SGDLS and CDR2 as YYNGEE. The CDR3 has 15 amino acids. Trimming stripped 4 bases from V and 5 bases from J, with 18 bases between. The DNA for the CDR3 is TGTGCCAGCAGCTTCGACGGGGGGGGCACGTATGGCTACACCTTC. This codes for CASSFDGGGTYGYTF.

This clonotype was seen only a few times. This chain uses TRBV28 with TRBJ1-2; weak D call: TRBD1 (6 bases). V lost 5 bases to trimming and J lost 4 bases, with 11 bases between them. Per germline, CDR1 MDHEN and CDR2 SYDVKM. This CDR3 has 13 amino acids. In DNA, the CDR3 is TGTGCCAGCAGTCTCAGGACAGCCTATGGCTACACCTTC. Its protein product is CASSLRTAYGYTF.

The rearrangement joins TRBV12-5 to TRBJ2-5; D may be TRBD2 (5 bases). The CDR3 spans 15 residues. V lost 6 bases, J lost 2 bases, and 16 bases lay in between. Germline CDR1 reads LGHNT; CDR2 reads FRNRAP. The CDR3 loop reads CASGPLRTFQETQYF. CDR3 coding DNA: TGTGCTAGTGGCCCATTGAGGACTTTTCAAGAGACCCAGTACTTC.